Shown below are 7 T cell receptor beta chains from a single sample sequenced in a study of identical twins. One entry per CDR3 protein results from TCRdb running MiXCR on the 5' RACE reads. The data contain a few hundred thousand distinct CDR3 sequences, about 8% of them singletons. The data also belong to a second study, concerning yellow fever vaccine responses in identical twins.

The sample was memory (CD45RO+) T cells sorted from blood. The receptors originated from a woman aged 18-35 years in good health.

A few counts support this clonotype. The V call is TRBV11-2, the J call TRBJ2-7; the D is unclear. Trimming cost V 1 base and J 4 bases, with 8 bases left between them. There are 13 residues in the CDR3. Germline V CDR1 and CDR2: SGHAT, FQNNGV. The DNA for the CDR3 is TGTGCCAGCAGCTTAGGCACGGATTACGAGCAGTACGTC. It translates to CASSLGTDYEQYV.

This clonotype was counted a few times. In DNA form, the CDR3 reads TGTGCCAGCAGTTTTAGGGGGGCAAACACCATATATTTT. Its translation: CASSFRGANTIYF. The chain links TRBV28 to TRBJ1-3; D is perhaps TRBD1 (6 bases). The CDR3 covers 13 residues. V lost 3 bases to trimming and J lost 6 bases, with 9 bases between them. The germline gives CDR1 MDHEN, CDR2 SYDVKM.

The chain carries TRBV2 and TRBJ2-6; a possible D gene is TRBD2 (7 bases). This CDR3 has 16 amino acids. V lost 7 bases and J 3 bases, leaving 16 bases between the germline ends. CDR1 and CDR2 (germline): SNHLY, FYNNEI. The CDR3 protein is CASITGGAGGANVLTF. In DNA form, the CDR3 reads TGTGCCAGCATTACTGGGGGGGCCGGTGGGGCCAACGTCCTGACTTTC.

In nucleotides, the CDR3 is TGTGCCAGCAGCCGTACTAGCGGGACAACCTACGAGCAGTACTTC. It encodes CASSRTSGTTYEQYF. The gene calls are TRBV7-2 and TRBJ2-7; TRBD2 matches 10 bases. Germline V lookup: CDR1 SGHTA, CDR2 FQGNSA. Unmatched junction bases numbered 6, after V lost 5 bases and J lost 2 bases. The CDR3 is made up of 15 amino acids.

This clonotype turned up a few times. The chain employs TRBV7-9 and TRBJ1-1; D call uncertain. The CDR3 is made up of 15 amino acids. V lost 0 bases and J lost 2, with 10 bases in between. In germline, CDR1 is SEHNR, CDR2 FQNEAQ (reference sequence). The DNA of the CDR3 is TGTGCCAGCAGCTTAGCGGCCAGTACCAACACTGAAGCTTTCTTT. This gives the protein CASSLAASTNTEAFF. Filled out from reference TRBV7-9 and TRBJ1-1, the complete variable domain reads DTGVSQNPRHKITKRGQNVTFRCDPISEHNRLYWYRQTLGQGPEFLTYFQNEAQLEKSRLLSDRFSAERPKGSFSTLEIQRTEQGDSAMYLCASSLAASTNTEAFFGQGTRLTVV.

The gene calls are TRBV20-1 and TRBJ2-3; D gene ambiguous. CDR1 and CDR2 from the germline V gene are DFQATT and SNEGSKA (reference sequence). The CDR3 consists of 13 residues. Deletions cut 3 bases from V and 0 bases from J, with 7 bases between. The CDR3 DNA sequence: TGCAGTGCTAGCGTTAGCAGCACAGATACGCAGTATTTT. Its translation is CSASVSSTDTQYF.

This clonotype was recorded many times. The rearrangement uses TRBV20-1 and TRBJ2-7, with 13 bases fitting TRBD2. This CDR3 is built from 14 residues. The V gene end was trimmed by 5 bases and the J gene end by 6 bases; junction bases not matched to a gene: 7. Germline V lookup: CDR1 DFQATT, CDR2 SNEGSKA (reference sequence). The CDR3 bases are TGCAGTGCTGATCCGGGACTAGCGGGACGCGAGCAGTACTTC. Protein: CSADPGLAGREQYF.